Presented here are 21 T cell receptor beta chains from one specimen sequenced in a study of response to subunit inactivated influenza vaccine. TCRdb re-derived calls from the RT-PCR reads in MiXCR, one entry per CDR3 protein. The table has roughly 500,000 distinct CDR3 sequences, more than 15% seen once. Specimen: CD4+ T cells sorted from PBMCs, collected roughly 24 months after vaccination. These receptors originate from a man between 50 and 75 years old who received an inactivated influenza vaccine.

This clonotype was seen only a few times. The chain uses TRBV27 and TRBJ1-3; D unresolved. Germline values: CDR1 MNHEY, CDR2 SMNVEV (reference sequence). The CDR3 contains 14 residues. Trimming left V 4 bases short and J 0 bases short, with 7 bases between. The CDR3 nucleotides read TGTGCCAGCAGTTCGGGTCTCTCTGGAAACACCATATATTTT. Translating gives CASSSGLSGNTIYF.

CDR3 sequence: CASSRLDRGHGYTF. The CDR3 nucleotides are TGTGCCAGCAGCCGGCTAGACAGGGGGCATGGCTACACCTTC. The V call is TRBV5-4, the J call TRBJ1-2, with TRBD1 matching over 10 bases. The CDR3 sequence is 14 residues long. CDR1 SGHNT and CDR2 YYREEE come from the germline V gene (reference sequence). V was clipped by 4 bases and J by 6 bases; unmatched bases: 6.

The rearrangement links TRBV5-1 to TRBJ2-3, with D perhaps TRBD1 or TRBD2 (5 bases each). The CDR3 length is 15 residues. Trimming took 10 bases from V and 0 from J, leaving 18 bases between them. The V gene's germline CDR1 is SGHRS and CDR2 YFSETQ. CDR3 residues: CASSGGTASTDTQYF. In DNA form, the CDR3 reads TGCGCCTCCTCGGGTGGGACGGCTAGCACAGATACGCAGTATTTT.

This clonotype was counted between two and nine times. The V call is TRBV7-2, the J call TRBJ1-2; D remains unclear. The CDR3 is 13 residues long. Germline CDR1 reads SGHTA; CDR2 reads FQGNSA. Trimming stripped 1 base from V and 8 bases from J, with 11 bases between. CDR3 protein: CASSLGFFDGYTF. The CDR3 coding sequence is TGTGCCAGCAGCTTAGGATTTTTTGACGGCTACACCTTC.

This chain connects TRBV4-2 to TRBJ2-1; 8 positions agree with TRBD2. The length of the CDR3 is 16 residues. Germline lookup yields CDR1 LGHNA and CDR2 YNFKEQ. With 4 bases clipped from V and 2 bases from J, the junction kept 7 bases outside the gene matches. CDR3 nucleotides: TGTGCCAGCAGCCCAGCCCAGACTAGCGCCTACAATGAGCAGTTCTTC. Amino acid sequence: CASSPAQTSAYNEQFF.

This clonotype was seen more than once but under ten times. The gene calls are TRBV10-3 and TRBJ1-1; D remains ambiguous. Trimming removed 11 bases at V and 1 base at J, with 11 bases between. The CDR3 contains 12 residues. CDR1 is ENHRY, CDR2 SYGVKD, per germline. CDR3 sequence reads: CASGLSNTEAFF. CDR3 DNA: TGTGCCTCAGGCCTCTCGAACACTGAAGCTTTCTTT.

The chain has TRBV12-3 or TRBV12-4 and TRBJ1-1, with 7 bases identical to TRBD1. The length of the CDR3 is 14 residues. Unmatched junction bases numbered 7, after V lost 3 bases and J lost 6 bases. CDR3: CASSLRGLFAEAFF. CDR3 DNA: TGTGCCAGCAGTTTGAGGGGGCTGTTTGCTGAAGCTTTCTTT.

A note on this clonotype: The CDR3 end shows no conserved phenylalanine or tryptophan, and so a read error is likely. The V call is TRBV27, the J call TRBJ2-7; a weak D match, TRBD1 (5 bases). Trimming took 2 bases from V and 1 from J, leaving 12 bases between them. The CDR3 extends over 15 amino acids. CDR1 is MNHEY, CDR2 SMNVEV, per germline (reference sequence). DNA of the CDR3: TGTGCCAGCAGTTTACTGGCAGGGAATTCCTACGAGCAGTACTCC. As protein: CASSLLAGNSYEQYS.

V gene TRBV5-1 combines with J gene TRBJ2-3; 8 nucleotides match TRBD1. The CDR3 loop spans 14 amino acids. Germline loops: CDR1 SGHRS, CDR2 YFSETQ. V gave up 4 bases and J gave up 5 bases; unmatched junction bases: 6. The CDR3 loop reads CASSRTGPIDTQYF. In nucleotides, the CDR3 is TGCGCCAGCAGCAGGACAGGGCCCATAGATACGCAGTATTTT. The complete variable domain, with remaining parts taken from reference TRBV5-1 and TRBJ2-3, reads KAGVTQTPRYLIKTRGQQVTLSCSPISGHRSVSWYQQTPGQGLQFLFEYFSETQRNKGNFPGRFSGRQFSNSRSEMNVSTLELGDSALYLCASSRTGPIDTQYFGPGTRLTVL.

Remarks on this clonotype: Its ends do not fully match the called genes, so a read error is possible. CDR3 protein: CTSSKNSGHRAKNIQYF. CDR3 DNA sequence: TGTACCAGCAGTAAAAACTCGGGACACAGAGCCAAAAACATTCAGTACTTC. The chain employs TRBV12-3 or TRBV12-4 and TRBJ2-4; possibly TRBD1 for D (6 bases). This CDR3 region has 17 residues.

The chain recombines TRBV4-3 with TRBJ2-6, with 10 bases that match TRBD1. This CDR3 contains 16 residues. The germline CDR1 and CDR2 sequences are LGHNA and YSLEER. After removal of 3 bases from V and 4 bases from J, the junction contained 3 bases not matched to a gene. This chain's CDR3 is CASSQTGGGGANVLTF. The CDR3 nucleotides read TGCGCCAGCAGCCAGACAGGGGGCGGCGGGGCCAACGTCCTGACTTTC.

The rearrangement links TRBV6-1 to TRBJ1-5, with 7 bases identical to TRBD1. The V gene end was trimmed by 6 bases and the J gene end by 4 bases; junction bases not matched to a gene: 9. This CDR3 has 15 residues. CDR1 is MNHNS and CDR2 is SASEGT in the germline V gene. This CDR3 is CASRSQGLGNQPQHF. CDR3 in DNA: TGTGCCAGCAGATCACAGGGGTTGGGGAATCAGCCCCAGCATTTT.

This clonotype was picked up a small number of times. The chain links TRBV15 to TRBJ2-2; D remains ambiguous. Trimming cost V 0 bases and J 5 bases, with 7 bases left between them. The germline gives CDR1 LNHNV, CDR2 YYDKDF (reference sequence). The CDR3 is 14 amino acids. CDR3 sequence: CATSRDSGTGELFF. CDR3 nucleotides: TGTGCCACCAGCAGAGATAGTGGAACCGGGGAGCTGTTTTTT.

There are a few counts of this clonotype. V and J are TRBV20-1 and TRBJ1-2; D not resolved. Germline CDR1 and CDR2: DFQATT and SNEGSKA (reference sequence). This CDR3 is 14 amino acids long. The V end lost 3 bases, the J end lost 4 bases, and 15 bases lay between the germline ends. Here the CDR3 DNA reads TGCAGTGCTAGGGGCAAGGGATCCCGCTATGGCTACACCTTC. Translated, it gives CSARGKGSRYGYTF.

This clonotype was seen only a few times. The chain recombines TRBV15 with TRBJ2-4, with D perhaps TRBD1 (5 bases). The CDR3 extends over 12 amino acids. Trimming pared 0 bases from V and 11 bases from J, leaving 8 bases between. Germline V lookup: CDR1 LNHNV, CDR2 YYDKDF (reference sequence). CDR3 sequence (DNA): TGTGCCACCAGCAGAGACAGGGTGGTTCAGTACTTC. This gives the protein CATSRDRVVQYF.

This clonotype was counted ten times or more. For the CDR3, the DNA is TGTGCCAGCAGCGCCCGAAGGGATGGTCTAGCATACTTC. Protein sequence: CASSARRDGLAYF. The chain carries TRBV7-9 and TRBJ2-7; D is possibly TRBD2 (5 bases). V lost 5 bases and J 13 bases, leaving 21 bases between the germline ends. This CDR3 is 13 amino acids long. Germline V gene sequence: CDR1 SEHNR, CDR2 FQNEAQ (reference sequence).

CDR3 in DNA: TGTGCCACCAGCAGAGGGGCCGTCGGTTACGAGCAGTACTTC. Amino acid sequence: CATSRGAVGYEQYF. The rearrangement joins TRBV15 to TRBJ2-7; D not resolved. Trimming removed 1 base at V and 4 bases at J, with 11 bases between. The V gene's germline CDR1 is LNHNV and CDR2 YYDKDF (reference sequence). The CDR3 has 14 amino acids.

The chain's CDR3 is CASSNRGFRYTF. CDR3 in DNA: TGTGCCAGCAGTAACAGGGGGTTCCGCTACACCTTC. This chain uses TRBV2 with TRBJ1-2; 8 nucleotides align to TRBD1. After removal of 5 bases from V and 9 bases from J, the junction contained 5 bases not matched to a gene. CDR3 length: 12 amino acids. Germline-derived CDR1 and CDR2 are SNHLY and FYNNEI.

This clonotype occurred a few times. V is TRBV20-1 and J is TRBJ2-3; D is unclear. The V gene lost 3 bases and the J gene lost 0 bases, with 10 bases spanning the gap. This CDR3 is 14 amino acids long. Germline values: CDR1 DFQATT, CDR2 SNEGSKA (reference sequence). CDR3 in amino acids: CSARVDTSTDTQYF. The DNA of the CDR3 is TGCAGTGCTAGGGTTGACACTAGCACAGATACGCAGTATTTT.

This chain connects TRBV10-3 to TRBJ1-1; possible D gene TRBD1, 5 bases. Looked up from germline, CDR1 is ENHRY and CDR2 is SYGVKD. The CDR3 length is 12 residues. Between the trimmed V and J ends, which lost 4 bases and 6 bases, there was a span of 9 bases. The CDR3 spells CAISVGGSEAFF. CDR3 nucleotides: TGTGCCATCAGTGTTGGGGGATCTGAAGCTTTCTTT.

This chain joins TRBV7-3 and TRBJ2-1; 12 bases align to TRBD2. The germline CDR1 and CDR2 sequences are SGHTA and FQGTGA. Trimming cost V 2 bases and J 15 bases; bases outside gene matches: 11. This CDR3 contains 15 residues. CDR3 bases: TGTGCCAGCAGCTTACAGACTAGCGGGAGTGGGTTACTGTTCTTC. This encodes CASSLQTSGSGLLFF. Combining the CDR3 with reference TRBV7-3 and TRBJ2-1 gives the whole variable domain GAGVSQTPSNKVTEKGKYVELRCDPISGHTALYWYRQSLGQGPEFLIYFQGTGAADDSGLPNDRFFAVRPEGSVSTLKIQRTERGDSAVYLCASSLQTSGSGLLFFGPGTRLTVL.